These 17 T cell receptor beta chains were all obtained from the same sample, sequenced in a study of immune evolution from preneoplasia to lung adenocarcinoma. Sequenced by immunoSEQ multiplex PCR; TCRdb stores in-frame clones only, minus some. The sample has 4,500 to 7,500 clones; about 85% are singletons. Sequencing input: FFPE adjacent normal lung tissue. Receptor source: a person between 60 and 79 years old with lung adenocarcinoma.

Here the CDR3 reads CASSSLWQGGGNTIYF. The CDR3 bases are TGTGCCAGCAGTTCGCTTTGGCAGGGGGGCGGAAACACCATATATTTT. The rearrangement uses TRBV7-6 and TRBJ1-3; 7 positions agree with TRBD1. CDR1 is SGHVS, CDR2 FNYEAQ, per germline. This CDR3 contains 16 residues. Trimming at V came to 6 bases and at J to 4 bases, leaving 12 bases not matched to a gene.

This clone was found once. This chain connects TRBV9 to TRBJ1-5; a possible D gene is TRBD1 (6 bases). The CDR3 sequence is 13 residues long. The germline V gene encodes CDR1 SGDLS and CDR2 YYNGEE. V was trimmed by 3 bases and J by 3 bases, leaving 7 bases between them. The CDR3 reads CASSEGVNQPQHF. The CDR3 nucleotides read TGTGCCAGCAGCGAGGGGGTCAATCAGCCCCAGCATTTT.

The chain recombines TRBV5-1 with TRBJ2-1; D is unresolved. Germline CDR1 is SGHRS and CDR2 is YFSETQ. CDR3 size: 15 residues. The V end lost 2 bases, the J end lost 6 bases, and 15 bases lay between the germline ends. The CDR3 DNA reads as TGCGCCAGCAGCTTAGGCCCGCCCGCAACCAATGAGCAGTTCTTC. Encoded protein: CASSLGPPATNEQFF.

The chain carries TRBV30 and TRBJ2-1; TRBD2 matches 7 bases. This CDR3 spans 14 amino acids. From germline, CDR1 is GTSNPN and CDR2 SVGIG (reference sequence). After removal of 2 bases from V and 2 bases from J, the junction contained 3 bases not matched to a gene. CDR3 DNA: TGTGCCTGGAGTAAAGCGGGGCCCTACAATGAGCAGTTCTTC. This gives the protein CAWSKAGPYNEQFF.

The chain links TRBV4-1 to TRBJ2-7; 9 nucleotides line up with TRBD1. This CDR3 region has 14 residues. With 4 bases clipped from V and 3 bases from J, the junction kept 4 bases outside the gene matches. Germline lookup yields CDR1 MGHRA and CDR2 YSYEKL. The CDR3 bases are TGCGCCAGCAGCCCCCGACAGGGGGACTACGAGCAGTACTTC. Its translation is CASSPRQGDYEQYF.

This sequence joins TRBV4-1 and TRBJ2-4; D may be TRBD1 or TRBD2 (5 bases each). CDR3 length equals 11 residues. Trimming removed 8 bases at V and 8 bases at J, with 10 bases between. Germline assignment: CDR1 MGHRA and CDR2 YSYEKL. This CDR3 reads CASVGEDIQYF. Here the CDR3 DNA reads TGCGCCAGCGTGGGGGAAGACATTCAGTACTTC.

CDR3 DNA sequence: TGTGCCAGCAGCGCCGGGACAGGGGGCGGAAAAGGAGGCTACACCTTC. Residues: CASSAGTGGGKGGYTF. The chain uses TRBV7-9 and TRBJ1-2; 12 positions match TRBD1. J gave up 8 bases and V 5 bases, and 12 bases lay outside the gene matches. The CDR3 sequence is 16 residues long. The germline V gene encodes CDR1 SEHNR and CDR2 FQNEAQ (reference sequence).

V usage is TRBV2 and J usage is TRBJ1-6; D uncertain. In germline, CDR1 is SNHLY, CDR2 FYNNEI. The CDR3 totals 15 residues. With 5 bases removed from V and 8 bases from J, the gap between germline ends came to 16 bases. The CDR3 DNA is TGTGCCAGCAGTTCGGACGTCGGTTTTGATTCACCCCTCCACTTT. This sequence encodes CASSSDVGFDSPLHF.

This sequence joins TRBV18 and TRBJ2-1, with D hard to call. V was cut by 8 bases and J by 7 bases, with 21 bases left in between. The CDR3 totals 15 residues. From germline, CDR1 is KGHSH and CDR2 LQKENI. CDR3 in amino acids: CASTSPRGLWNEQFF. CDR3 nucleotides: TGTGCCAGCACGAGCCCTAGAGGCTTATGGAATGAGCAGTTCTTC.

The V call is TRBV4-2, the J call TRBJ2-7; the D is unclear. The V end was cut by 0 bases, the J end by 8 bases, with 14 bases between. The germline gives CDR1 LGHNA, CDR2 YNFKEQ. This CDR3 region has 14 residues. CDR3 nucleotide sequence: TGTGCCAGCAGCCAAGACCATAACACCAACCAGCAGTACTTC. This gives the protein CASSQDHNTNQQYF.

This clone appeared a few times. The chain combines TRBV7-2 with TRBJ1-5, with D tentatively TRBD1 (5 bases). V gave up 1 base and J gave up 4 bases, with 14 bases separating them. The V gene's germline CDR1 is SGHTA and CDR2 FQGNSA. This CDR3 is 16 amino acids long. CDR3 sequence (DNA): TGTGCCAGCAGCTTAGTCGGGGCCGGGGGAAATCAGCCCCAGCATTTT. Translation: CASSLVGAGGNQPQHF. The variable domain in full, with the rest retrieved from reference TRBV7-2 and TRBJ1-5, is GAGVSQSPSNKVTEKGKDVELRCDPISGHTALYWYRQSLGQGLEFLIYFQGNSAPDKSGLPSDRFSAERTGGSVSTLTIQRTQQEDSAVYLCASSLVGAGGNQPQHFGDGTRLSIL.

The chain couples TRBV7-9 to TRBJ1-1; D may be TRBD1 (6 bases). The germline gives CDR1 SEHNR, CDR2 FQNEAQ (reference sequence). The CDR3 length is 13 residues. V was cut by 5 bases and J by 3 bases, with 10 bases left in between. CDR3 protein: CASSQAGDTEAFF. Written as DNA, the CDR3 is TGTGCCAGCAGCCAAGCAGGGGACACTGAAGCTTTCTTT.

The chain employs TRBV27 and TRBJ2-7; no firm D call. Germline CDR1 and CDR2: MNHEY and SMNVEV (reference sequence). The V end lost 5 bases, the J end lost 4 bases, and 6 bases lay between the germline ends. The CDR3 runs 11 residues. CDR3 sequence (DNA): TGTGCCAGCAGTACACTATACGAGCAGTACTTC. This sequence encodes CASSTLYEQYF.

The chain joins TRBV9 to TRBJ1-1; 9 bases fit TRBD1. The V gene end was trimmed by 0 bases and the J gene end by 7 bases; junction bases not matched to a gene: 10. This CDR3 spans 16 amino acids. Germline loops: CDR1 SGDLS, CDR2 YYNGEE. DNA of the CDR3: TGTGCCAGCAGCGTAGGATCAGTTGGACAGGGGAATGAAGCTTTCTTT. Protein sequence: CASSVGSVGQGNEAFF.

The V gene is TRBV11-2, the J gene TRBJ1-3; D unresolved. Germline-derived CDR1 and CDR2 are SGHAT and FQNNGV. The CDR3 spans 13 residues. V lost 1 base and J 4 bases, leaving 5 bases between the germline ends. The CDR3 DNA reads TGTGCCAGCAGCTTAGGGTGGGGAAACACCATATATTTT. Amino acids: CASSLGWGNTIYF.

This clone was detected once. At one end the junction does not follow the germline gene, possibly because of a read error. The chain has TRBV7-2 and TRBJ2-1; possibly TRBD2 for D (5 bases). The germline gives CDR1 SGHTA, CDR2 FQGNSA. The CDR3 loop spans 12 amino acids. The CDR3 loop is CTSSLVRWEQFF. The CDR3 nucleotides are TGTACCAGCAGCTTAGTTCGTTGGGAGCAATTCTTC.

V is TRBV5-6 and J is TRBJ1-5, with D hard to call. The CDR3 has 15 amino acids. Trimming removed 1 base from V and 4 bases from J, with 12 bases in between. In germline, CDR1 is SGHDT, CDR2 YYEEEE. This chain's CDR3 is CASSLRRRENQPQHF. CDR3 nucleotide sequence: TGTGCCAGCAGCTTGAGGAGGCGAGAGAATCAGCCCCAGCATTTT. The variable domain in full, with the rest retrieved from reference TRBV5-6 and TRBJ1-5, is DAGVTQSPTHLIKTRGQQVTLRCSPKSGHDTVSWYQQALGQGPQFIFQYYEEEERQRGNFPDRFSGHQFPNYSSELNVNALLLGDSALYLCASSLRRRENQPQHFGDGTRLSIL.